The 32 T cell receptor beta chains listed next were all sequenced from one sample in a study of shared clonotypes between healthy human individuals. The method was immunoSEQ multiplex PCR; TCRdb's version includes in-frame clones alone and lacks a portion of them. The table has roughly 2.5 million clones, 85% to 95% seen once; the top ten hold around 0.14%. What was sequenced was naive CD4+ T cells sorted from blood. Subset described: CD45RA+ positively selected. The receptors stem from a man younger than 30 in good health.

This chain connects TRBV18 to TRBJ2-5; TRBD2 agrees at 13 bases. With 7 bases clipped from V and 9 bases from J, the junction kept 11 bases outside the gene matches. The CDR3 runs to 15 residues. The V gene's germline CDR1 is KGHSH and CDR2 LQKENI. This chain's CDR3 is CASFSGTSGAGAQYF. DNA for the CDR3: TGTGCCAGCTTTTCCGGGACTAGCGGGGCCGGGGCCCAGTACTTC.

V gene TRBV19 combines with J gene TRBJ2-7; 7 bases align to TRBD2. V shed 3 bases, J shed 2 bases, and the junction held 7 bases outside the gene matches. This CDR3 spans 15 amino acids. Germline CDR1 LNHDA, CDR2 SQIVND (reference sequence). The CDR3 DNA is TGTGCCAGTAGTATCGGCCTAGCGGCCCCCTACGAGCAGTACTTC. Its translation is CASSIGLAAPYEQYF.

The rearrangement links TRBV11-2 to TRBJ1-1, with TRBD1 matching 10 bases. V shed 4 bases and J 6 bases; nucleotides not matched to a gene: 5. The length of the CDR3 is 14 residues. Germline CDR1 is SGHAT and CDR2 is FQNNGV. The CDR3 sequence: CASSSHGTGAEAFF. DNA of the CDR3: TGTGCCAGCAGCTCCCACGGGACAGGGGCTGAAGCTTTCTTT.

The chain carries TRBV5-1 and TRBJ2-3, with 9 bases identical to TRBD1. The CDR3 extends over 16 amino acids. V was pared by 4 bases and J by 1 base, with 7 bases of the junction left unmatched. Germline V gives CDR1 SGHRS, CDR2 YFSETQ. CDR3 region: CASSAQQGAGTDTQYF. For the CDR3, the DNA is TGCGCCAGCAGCGCCCAACAGGGGGCCGGCACAGATACGCAGTATTTT. The whole variable domain, filled in from reference TRBV5-1 and TRBJ2-3, reads KAGVTQTPRYLIKTRGQQVTLSCSPISGHRSVSWYQQTPGQGLQFLFEYFSETQRNKGNFPGRFSGRQFSNSRSEMNVSTLELGDSALYLCASSAQQGAGTDTQYFGPGTRLTVL.

The chain carries TRBV5-1 and TRBJ2-2, with 7 bases fitting TRBD1. V was pared by 3 bases and J by 0 bases, with 2 bases of the junction left unmatched. Germline V CDR1 and CDR2: SGHRS, YFSETQ. CDR3 size: 15 residues. The CDR3 loop reads CASSYGQANTGELFF. Written as DNA, the CDR3 is TGCGCCAGCAGCTATGGACAGGCGAACACCGGGGAGCTGTTTTTT.

This clone was recorded a few times. The identical CDR3 is also encoded by other nucleotide sequences in the sample. V gene TRBV5-1 combines with J gene TRBJ2-6, with D perhaps matching TRBD1 or TRBD2 (5 bases each). Deletions cut 0 bases from V and 0 bases from J, with 7 bases between. This CDR3 region has 16 residues. Germline loops: CDR1 SGHRS, CDR2 YFSETQ. The CDR3 nucleotides read TGCGCCAGCAGCTTGGGAGGGGTCTCTGGGGCCAACGTCCTGACTTTC. This encodes CASSLGGVSGANVLTF.

The CDR3 spells CASSSGVKGGLGEQYF. In nucleotides, the CDR3 is TGTGCCAGCTCATCGGGCGTTAAGGGGGGCCTAGGGGAGCAGTACTTC. This chain links TRBV18 with TRBJ2-7; D may correspond to TRBD1 or TRBD2 (6 bases each). In germline, CDR1 is KGHSH, CDR2 LQKENI. Trimming shortened V by 5 bases and J by 7 bases, and 24 bases separated the two germline ends. The CDR3 extends over 16 amino acids.

This clone was found once. The rearrangement links TRBV2 to TRBJ1-6; TRBD1 agrees at 7 bases. The germline V gene has CDR1 SNHLY and CDR2 FYNNEI. This CDR3 has 14 amino acids. Trimming cost V 5 bases and J 6 bases; bases outside gene matches: 4. The CDR3 sequence is CASSPGTANSPLHF. CDR3 nucleotides: TGTGCCAGCAGTCCCGGGACAGCTAATTCACCCCTCCACTTT.

The chain employs TRBV7-9 and TRBJ2-1; D remains ambiguous. Per the germline V gene, CDR1 is SEHNR and CDR2 is FQNEAQ (reference sequence). Trimming shortened V by 3 bases and J by 6 bases, and 9 bases separated the two germline ends. This CDR3 is built from 13 residues. The CDR3: CASSFRASNEQFF. The CDR3 nucleotides read TGTGCCAGCAGCTTCCGGGCTTCCAATGAGCAGTTCTTC.

V usage is TRBV11-2 and J usage is TRBJ1-2; the D is unclear. CDR1 is SGHAT, CDR2 FQNNGV, per germline. V lost 8 bases, J lost 4 bases, and 17 bases lay in between. The CDR3 spans 14 residues. The CDR3 here is CASGRGGELYGYTF. The CDR3 nucleotides read TGTGCCAGCGGCCGGGGAGGTGAACTCTATGGCTACACCTTC.

V and J are TRBV4-2 and TRBJ2-2; TRBD2 matches 8 bases. Looked up from germline, CDR1 is LGHNA and CDR2 is YNFKEQ. V lost 0 bases to trimming and J lost 6 bases; unmatched junction nucleotides: 12. The CDR3 sequence is 18 residues long. CDR3 nucleotide sequence: TGTGCCAGCAGCCAAGAGCCAGCGGGGGCCCCACAGTCCGGGGAGCTGTTTTTT. It codes for CASSQEPAGAPQSGELFF.

In regard to this clone: The same CDR3 also results from other DNA sequences found in this sample. The V call is TRBV30, the J call TRBJ2-7; D unresolved. The V gene's germline CDR1 is GTSNPN and CDR2 SVGIG (reference sequence). This CDR3 has 13 amino acids. With 0 bases removed from V and 2 bases from J, the gap between germline ends came to 8 bases. CDR3 DNA: TGTGCCTGGAGTGTACGTGGCCCCTACGAGCAGTACTTC. Translated, it gives CAWSVRGPYEQYF.

The chain uses TRBV2 and TRBJ1-4; 7 bases agree with TRBD1. This CDR3 region has 15 residues. J was trimmed by 5 bases and V by 6 bases; bases with no gene match: 9. Germline values: CDR1 SNHLY, CDR2 FYNNEI. In DNA, the CDR3 is TGTGCCAGCAGAACCCGGGACAGAGTAAATGAAAAACTGTTTTTT. Residues: CASRTRDRVNEKLFF.

The chain links TRBV6-6 to TRBJ1-3; 10 nucleotides agree with TRBD1. J lost 2 bases, V lost 6 bases, and 4 bases had no gene match. The CDR3 loop spans 15 amino acids. Per germline, CDR1 MNHNY and CDR2 SVGAGI (reference sequence). CDR3 region: CASSLGTGAGNTIYF. DNA for the CDR3: TGTGCCAGCAGCCTTGGGACAGGGGCTGGAAACACCATATATTTT.

The chain has TRBV10-3 and TRBJ2-1; D possibly corresponds to TRBD2 (5 bases). Germline V gene data show CDR1 as ENHRY and CDR2 as SYGVKD. The CDR3 is 14 residues long. Deletions cut 6 bases from V and 1 base from J, with 10 bases between. The CDR3 coding sequence is TGTGCCATCAGCCAAGAGGGATCCTACAATGAGCAGTTCTTC. Amino acid sequence: CAISQEGSYNEQFF.

This chain uses TRBV10-1 with TRBJ1-4; perhaps TRBD1 as D (5 bases). The CDR3 is 14 amino acids. The V end was cut by 5 bases, the J end by 7 bases, with 14 bases between. The germline V gene has CDR1 WNHNN and CDR2 SYGVQD (reference sequence). The CDR3 is CASSSGFPGEKLFF. The CDR3 bases are TGCGCCAGCAGTTCAGGGTTCCCTGGTGAAAAACTGTTTTTT.

This chain links TRBV11-2 with TRBJ2-1; D perhaps matches TRBD2 (5 bases). Between the trimmed V and J ends, which lost 3 bases and 3 bases, there was a span of 15 bases. Germline V CDR1 and CDR2: SGHAT, FQNNGV. The CDR3 spans 16 residues. The CDR3 is CASSFLVAWNYNEQFF. CDR3 nucleotide sequence: TGTGCCAGCAGCTTTTTGGTAGCGTGGAACTACAATGAGCAGTTCTTC. The entire variable domain, with the rest obtained from reference TRBV11-2 and TRBJ2-1, is as follows: EAGVAQSPRYKIIEKRQSVAFWCNPISGHATLYWYQQILGQGPKLLIQFQNNGVVDDSQLPKDRFSAERLKGVDSTLKIQPAKLEDSAVYLCASSFLVAWNYNEQFFGPGTRLTVL.

V is TRBV11-3 and J is TRBJ2-3; 13 bases are a match to TRBD2. This CDR3 has 17 amino acids. Losses at the gene ends were 1 base for V and 2 bases for J; bases not matched to a gene: 3. CDR1 SGHNT and CDR2 YENEEA come from the germline V gene. CDR3 sequence (DNA): TGTGCCAGCAGCTTAGGGGGACTAGCGGGAATCACAGATACGCAGTATTTT. It yields the protein CASSLGGLAGITDTQYF.

Points on this clone: The junction differs from germline at one of its ends, possibly a read error. V and J are TRBV5-4 and TRBJ2-4; TRBD1 matches 8 bases. CDR1 is SGHNT and CDR2 is YYREEE in the germline V gene (reference sequence). The CDR3 runs 11 residues. CDR3: CASSLGGDRSF. As DNA, the CDR3 is TGTGCCAGCAGCTTGGGGGGGGACAGGTCCTTC.

The chain links TRBV6-6 to TRBJ1-1, with 11 bases aligning to TRBD1. This CDR3 comprises 15 residues. Unmatched junction bases numbered 3, after V lost 5 bases and J lost 1 base. Germline V CDR1 and CDR2: MNHNY, SVGAGI (reference sequence). The CDR3, as DNA: TGTGCCAGCAGTCTCGGACAGGGGGCGAACACTGAAGCTTTCTTT. Translating gives CASSLGQGANTEAFF.

The chain carries TRBV28 and TRBJ2-3, with TRBD1 matching 9 bases. There are 16 residues in the CDR3. Per the germline V gene, CDR1 is MDHEN and CDR2 is SYDVKM. With V trimmed by 2 bases and J by 5 bases, 8 bases remained unmatched. CDR3 in DNA: TGTGCCAGCAGTTTAGGTACAGGGGGCCAGGGAGATACGCAGTATTTT. As protein: CASSLGTGGQGDTQYF.

As concerns this clone: The sample holds other DNA sequences that translate to the same CDR3. The chain carries TRBV5-1 and TRBJ2-7; D may be TRBD2 (5 bases). Germline V gives CDR1 SGHRS, CDR2 YFSETQ. V was trimmed by 4 bases and J by 3 bases, leaving 11 bases between them. This CDR3 spans 13 amino acids. CDR3 in amino acids: CASSPDRGYEQYF. The CDR3 nucleotides read TGCGCCAGCAGCCCGGACCGGGGCTACGAGCAGTACTTC.

The sample holds one count of this clone. The J gene is TRBJ2-3, the V gene TRBV7-9; 14 bases match TRBD2. Per the germline V gene, CDR1 is SEHNR and CDR2 is FQNEAQ (reference sequence). The CDR3 runs 17 residues. The trim removed 5 bases at V and 6 bases at J, leaving 10 bases unmatched. The CDR3 spells CASSAGTSGSSIDTQYF. CDR3 DNA: TGTGCCAGCAGCGCGGGGACTAGCGGGAGCTCTATTGATACGCAGTATTTT.

The chain couples TRBV5-1 to TRBJ1-1, with 7 nucleotides matching TRBD1. This CDR3 comprises 14 residues. Germline V CDR1 and CDR2: SGHRS, YFSETQ. J lost 1 base, V lost 6 bases, and 6 bases had no gene match. CDR3 nucleotides: TGCGCCAGCAAAGGGGGACAGAGGAACACTGAAGCTTTCTTT. Its translation: CASKGGQRNTEAFF. Variable domain in full (rest from reference TRBV5-1 and TRBJ1-1): KAGVTQTPRYLIKTRGQQVTLSCSPISGHRSVSWYQQTPGQGLQFLFEYFSETQRNKGNFPGRFSGRQFSNSRSEMNVSTLELGDSALYLCASKGGQRNTEAFFGQGTRLTVV.

This chain joins TRBV7-9 and TRBJ1-3; D might be TRBD1 (5 bases). This CDR3 contains 15 residues. Trimming shortened V by 5 bases and J by 4 bases, and 15 bases separated the two germline ends. The germline V gene has CDR1 SEHNR and CDR2 FQNEAQ (reference sequence). CDR3: CASSASRGDGNTIYF. Written as DNA, the CDR3 is TGTGCCAGCAGCGCGAGCAGAGGGGACGGAAACACCATATATTTT.

The rearrangement links TRBV19 to TRBJ2-7; D remains ambiguous. Germline loops: CDR1 LNHDA, CDR2 SQIVND (reference sequence). V shed 5 bases and J shed 0 bases, with 14 bases lying between them. The CDR3 has 15 residues. The CDR3: CASSLTVSGSYEQYF. The DNA for the CDR3 is TGTGCCAGTAGTCTGACCGTCTCCGGCTCCTACGAGCAGTACTTC.

This chain joins TRBV5-1 and TRBJ2-7; no firm D call. Germline-derived CDR1 and CDR2 are SGHRS and YFSETQ. The ends were cut back, 0 bases at V and 0 bases at J, with 10 bases in the middle. This CDR3 region has 15 residues. CDR3 sequence reads: CASSLGAAASYEQYF. CDR3 sequence (DNA): TGCGCCAGCAGCTTGGGGGCAGCCGCCTCCTACGAGCAGTACTTC.

As concerns this clone: Other nucleotide sequences in the sample specify the same CDR3. This chain uses TRBV18 with TRBJ1-4; D gene ambiguous. CDR1 is KGHSH and CDR2 is LQKENI in the germline V gene. Trimming cost V 3 bases and J 0 bases, with 8 bases left between them. The CDR3 covers 15 residues. CDR3 residues: CASSPRGATNEKLFF. As DNA, the CDR3 is TGTGCCAGCTCACCTCGGGGAGCAACTAATGAAAAACTGTTTTTT.

J is TRBJ2-3 and V is TRBV5-1; D remains ambiguous. This CDR3 spans 12 amino acids. Per the germline V gene, CDR1 is SGHRS and CDR2 is YFSETQ. Trimming cost V 4 bases and J 1 base, with 4 bases left between them. The CDR3 region is CASSTGTDTQYF. The CDR3 DNA reads TGCGCCAGCAGCACCGGCACAGATACGCAGTATTTT.

The genes are TRBV5-4 and TRBJ2-2, with D perhaps matching TRBD2 (6 bases). The CDR3 loop spans 16 amino acids. Looked up from germline, CDR1 is SGHNT and CDR2 is YYREEE (reference sequence). Trimming shortened V by 0 bases and J by 3 bases, and 12 bases separated the two germline ends. This CDR3 is CASSLVQTRDTGELFF. The CDR3 coding sequence is TGTGCCAGCAGCTTGGTACAGACTAGAGACACCGGGGAGCTGTTTTTT.

The rearrangement uses TRBV5-1 and TRBJ2-3; D may correspond to TRBD1 or TRBD2 (5 bases each). This CDR3 has 14 amino acids. CDR1 is SGHRS, CDR2 YFSETQ, per germline. Trimming cost V 6 bases and J 1 base, with 12 bases left between them. The DNA for the CDR3 is TGCGCCAGCACCCCCGGGACGGGCACAGATACGCAGTATTTT. Its translation is CASTPGTGTDTQYF.

This clone was found once. The chain has TRBV4-3 and TRBJ2-3; D remains unclear. With 0 bases removed from V and 1 base from J, the gap between germline ends came to 8 bases. CDR3 length equals 15 residues. The V gene's germline CDR1 is LGHNA and CDR2 YSLEER. CDR3: CASSQELTRTDTQYF. The CDR3, as DNA: TGCGCCAGCAGCCAAGAGCTCACCCGCACAGATACGCAGTATTTT.